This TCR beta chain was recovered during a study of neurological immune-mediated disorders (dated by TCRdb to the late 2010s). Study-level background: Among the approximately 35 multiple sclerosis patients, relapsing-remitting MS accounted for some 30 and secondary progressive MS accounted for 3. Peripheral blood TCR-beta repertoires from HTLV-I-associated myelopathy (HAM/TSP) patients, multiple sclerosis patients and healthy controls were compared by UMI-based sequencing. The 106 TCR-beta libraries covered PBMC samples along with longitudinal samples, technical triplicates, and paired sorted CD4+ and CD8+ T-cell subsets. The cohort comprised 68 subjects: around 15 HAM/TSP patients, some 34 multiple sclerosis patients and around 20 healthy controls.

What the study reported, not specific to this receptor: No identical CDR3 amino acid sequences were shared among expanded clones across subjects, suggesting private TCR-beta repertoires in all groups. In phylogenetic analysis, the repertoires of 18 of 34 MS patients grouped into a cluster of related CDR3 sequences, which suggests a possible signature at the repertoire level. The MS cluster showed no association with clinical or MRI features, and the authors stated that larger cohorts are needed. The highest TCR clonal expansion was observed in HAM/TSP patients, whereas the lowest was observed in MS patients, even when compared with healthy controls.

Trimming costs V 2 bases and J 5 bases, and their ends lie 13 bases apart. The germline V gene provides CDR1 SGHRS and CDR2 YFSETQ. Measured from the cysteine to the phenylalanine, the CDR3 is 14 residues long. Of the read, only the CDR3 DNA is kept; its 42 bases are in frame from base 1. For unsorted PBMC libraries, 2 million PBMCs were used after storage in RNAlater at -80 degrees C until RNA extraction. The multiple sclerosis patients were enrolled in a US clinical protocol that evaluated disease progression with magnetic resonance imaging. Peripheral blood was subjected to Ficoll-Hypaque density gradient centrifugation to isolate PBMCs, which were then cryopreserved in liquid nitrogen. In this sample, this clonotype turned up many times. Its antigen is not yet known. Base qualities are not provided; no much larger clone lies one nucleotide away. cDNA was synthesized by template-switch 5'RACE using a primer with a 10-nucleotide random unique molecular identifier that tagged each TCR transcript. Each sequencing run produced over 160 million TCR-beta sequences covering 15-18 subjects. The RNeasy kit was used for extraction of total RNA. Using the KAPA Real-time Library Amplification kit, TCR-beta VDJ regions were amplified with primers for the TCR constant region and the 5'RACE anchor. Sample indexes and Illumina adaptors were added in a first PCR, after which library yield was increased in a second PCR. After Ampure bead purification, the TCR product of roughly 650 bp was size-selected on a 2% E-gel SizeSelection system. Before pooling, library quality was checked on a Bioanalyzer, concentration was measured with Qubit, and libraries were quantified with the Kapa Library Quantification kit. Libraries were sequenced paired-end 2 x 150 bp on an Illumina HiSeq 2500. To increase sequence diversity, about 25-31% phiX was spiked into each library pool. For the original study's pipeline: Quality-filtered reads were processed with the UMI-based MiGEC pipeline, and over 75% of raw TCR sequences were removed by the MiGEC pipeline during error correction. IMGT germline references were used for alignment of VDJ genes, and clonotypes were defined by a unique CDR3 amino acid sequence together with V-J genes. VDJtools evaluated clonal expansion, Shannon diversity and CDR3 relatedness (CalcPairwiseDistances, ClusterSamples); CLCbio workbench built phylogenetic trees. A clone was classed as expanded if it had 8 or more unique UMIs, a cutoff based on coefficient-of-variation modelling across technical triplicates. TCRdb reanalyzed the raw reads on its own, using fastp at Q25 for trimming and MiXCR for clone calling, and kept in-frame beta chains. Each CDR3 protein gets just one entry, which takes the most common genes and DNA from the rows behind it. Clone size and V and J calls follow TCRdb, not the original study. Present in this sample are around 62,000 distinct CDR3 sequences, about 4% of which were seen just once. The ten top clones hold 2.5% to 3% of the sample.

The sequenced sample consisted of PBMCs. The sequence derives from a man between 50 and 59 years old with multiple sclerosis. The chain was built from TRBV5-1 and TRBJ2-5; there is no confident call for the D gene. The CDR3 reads CASSFGPVYETQYF. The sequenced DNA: TGCGCCAGCAGCTTTGGGCCGGTCTACGAGACCCAGTACTTC.